This T cell receptor (beta chain) was identified in a study of T cell responses to AZD1222 COVID-19 vaccine. Study-level information: Investigators merged groups given second doses at roughly 4 or roughly 12 weeks. Study-level findings and limits: Repertoire samples came only from after the peak T cell response. Two doses of AZD1222 preceded a rise in Spike-specific TCR breadth and depth.

Assay: immunoSEQ multiplex PCR; the TCRdb copy retains only in-frame clones and omits some. The sample records about 70,000 clones, roughly 84% being singletons. About this clone itself: Its antigen is as yet unknown.

The CDR3 runs to 13 residues. The V and J ends lost 4 bases and 6 bases respectively, with 11 bases between them. Germline V gene sequence: CDR1 MGHRA, CDR2 YSYEKL. The chain is built from TRBV4-1 and TRBJ2-3; D is possibly TRBD1 or TRBD2 (5 bases each). This receptor was taken from an adult in good health. The input for sequencing was peripheral blood, taken on day 0 of AZD1222 vaccination. This CDR3 is CASSLGERDTQYF. The CDR3 nucleotides are TGCGCCAGCAGCCTAGGGGAGCGCGATACGCAGTATTTT.